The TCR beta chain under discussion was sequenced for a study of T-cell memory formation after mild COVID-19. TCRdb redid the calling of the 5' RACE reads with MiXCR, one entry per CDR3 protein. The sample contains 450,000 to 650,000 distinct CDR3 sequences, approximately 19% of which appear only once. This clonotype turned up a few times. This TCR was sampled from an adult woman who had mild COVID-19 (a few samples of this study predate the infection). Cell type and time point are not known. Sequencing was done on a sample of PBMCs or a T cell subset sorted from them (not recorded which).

This CDR3 is CSSTWGDTGELFF. Here the CDR3 DNA reads TGCAGTTCCACGTGGGGGGACACCGGGGAGCTGTTTTTT. The chain uses TRBV20-1 and TRBJ2-2; D might be TRBD2 (6 bases). The germline V and J ends were trimmed by 8 bases and 3 bases, with 13 bases remaining between them. The CDR3 is 13 residues long. Germline values: CDR1 DFQATT, CDR2 SNEGSKA (reference sequence).